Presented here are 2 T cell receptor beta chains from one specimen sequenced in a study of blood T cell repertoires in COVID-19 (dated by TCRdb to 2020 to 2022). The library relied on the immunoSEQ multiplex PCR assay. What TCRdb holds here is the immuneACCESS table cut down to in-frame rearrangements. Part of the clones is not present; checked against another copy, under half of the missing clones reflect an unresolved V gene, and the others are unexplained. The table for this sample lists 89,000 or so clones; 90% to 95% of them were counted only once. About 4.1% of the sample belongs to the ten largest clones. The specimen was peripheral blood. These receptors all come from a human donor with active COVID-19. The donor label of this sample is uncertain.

This chain's CDR3 is CATSDPTGTGYTF. The CDR3, as DNA: TGTGCCACCAGTGATCCGACAGGGACAGGCTACACCTTC. This chain links TRBV24-1 with TRBJ1-2, with TRBD1 matching over 7 bases. The trim removed 3 bases at V and 8 bases at J, leaving 5 bases unmatched. The CDR3 contains 13 residues. Germline V gives CDR1 KGHDR, CDR2 SFDVKD.

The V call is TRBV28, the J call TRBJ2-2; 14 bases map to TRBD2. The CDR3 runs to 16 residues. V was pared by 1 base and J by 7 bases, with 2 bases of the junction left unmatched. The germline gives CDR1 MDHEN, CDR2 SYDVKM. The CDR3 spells CASSLFGTSGSGELFF. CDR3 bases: TGTGCCAGCAGTTTATTTGGGACTAGCGGGAGCGGGGAGCTGTTTTTT.